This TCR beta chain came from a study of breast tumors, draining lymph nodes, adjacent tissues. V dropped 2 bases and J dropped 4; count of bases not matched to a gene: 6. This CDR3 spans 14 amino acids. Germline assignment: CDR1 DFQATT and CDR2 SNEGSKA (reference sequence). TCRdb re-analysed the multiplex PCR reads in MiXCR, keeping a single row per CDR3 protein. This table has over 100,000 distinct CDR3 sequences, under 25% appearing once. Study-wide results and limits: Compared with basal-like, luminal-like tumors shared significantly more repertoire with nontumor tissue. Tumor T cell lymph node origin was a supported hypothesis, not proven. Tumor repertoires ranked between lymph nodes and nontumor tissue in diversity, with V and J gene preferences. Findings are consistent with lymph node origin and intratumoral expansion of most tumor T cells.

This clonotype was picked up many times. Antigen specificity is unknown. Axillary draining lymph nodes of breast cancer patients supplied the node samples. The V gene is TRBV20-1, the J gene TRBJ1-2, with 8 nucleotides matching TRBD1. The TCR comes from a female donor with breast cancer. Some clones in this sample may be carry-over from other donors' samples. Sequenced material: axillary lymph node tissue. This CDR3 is CSARPSGGAYGYTF. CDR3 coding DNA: TGCAGTGCTAGACCTTCAGGGGGCGCCTATGGCTACACCTTC.